The 28 T cell receptor beta chains below all came from one sample that was sequenced in a study of graft-versus-host responses after intestinal transplantation. Sequenced by immunoSEQ multiplex PCR; TCRdb stores in-frame clones only, minus some. The table has fewer than 45,000 clones, about 93% seen once. This specimen was PBMCs, taken 16 days after intestinal transplant. These TCRs come from a human patient who received an intestinal transplant, so some T cells may come from the graft donor.

The gene calls are TRBV10-3 and TRBJ2-1; 11 bases map to TRBD2. Unmatched junction bases numbered 10, after V lost 5 bases and J lost 4 bases. The length of the CDR3 is 17 residues. Germline loops: CDR1 ENHRY, CDR2 SYGVKD. CDR3 region: CAISTSGSNPLYNEQFF. DNA for the CDR3: TGTGCCATCAGTACTAGCGGGAGTAACCCCTTATACAATGAGCAGTTCTTC.

J is TRBJ2-3 and V is TRBV28, with TRBD2 identical over 12 bases. The CDR3 is 18 amino acids. Losses at the gene ends were 7 bases for V and 2 bases for J; bases not matched to a gene: 13. The germline V gene encodes CDR1 MDHEN and CDR2 SYDVKM. The CDR3 DNA reads TGTGCCAGCAACTCCGGGACTAGCGGGCTCCTGGCCACAGATACGCAGTATTTT. Protein sequence: CASNSGTSGLLATDTQYF.

J is TRBJ1-1 and V is TRBV9; 8 bases are a match to TRBD1. With 0 bases clipped from V and 1 base from J, the junction kept 2 bases outside the gene matches. From germline, CDR1 is SGDLS and CDR2 YYNGEE. This CDR3 is built from 15 residues. The CDR3 spells CASSVAGQGNTEAFF. Here the CDR3 DNA reads TGTGCCAGCAGCGTAGCCGGACAGGGGAACACTGAAGCTTTCTTT.

The chain recombines TRBV27 with TRBJ2-1; the D is unclear. The CDR3 loop spans 15 amino acids. V was pared by 2 bases and J by 0 bases, with 8 bases between. Germline V gives CDR1 MNHEY, CDR2 SMNVEV (reference sequence). CDR3 DNA: TGTGCCAGCAGTTTAGGTGTTAGCTCCTACAATGAGCAGTTCTTC. Translation gives CASSLGVSSYNEQFF.

This clone has more than one count but fewer than ten. The V call is TRBV7-9, the J call TRBJ2-1, with no clear D. The CDR3 is 14 amino acids. The germline CDR1 and CDR2 sequences are SEHNR and FQNEAQ (reference sequence). The ends were cut back, 2 bases at V and 4 bases at J, with 9 bases in the middle. Here the CDR3 DNA reads TGTGCCAGCAGCTTACTCGGACGGTACAATGAGCAGTTCTTC. This codes for CASSLLGRYNEQFF.

The chain has TRBV4-1 and TRBJ1-5; weak D call: TRBD1 (5 bases). The germline V and J ends were trimmed by 0 bases and 4 bases, with 13 bases remaining between them. Per the germline V gene, CDR1 is MGHRA and CDR2 is YSYEKL. The CDR3 consists of 16 residues. In DNA form, the CDR3 reads TGCGCCAGCAGCCAAGATGGCAGGGAAATAAATCAGCCCCAGCATTTT. Translating it yields CASSQDGREINQPQHF.

A single count supports this clone. This chain uses TRBV28 with TRBJ2-1; D perhaps matches TRBD2 (6 bases). The CDR3 contains 15 residues. The V gene's germline CDR1 is MDHEN and CDR2 SYDVKM. The V end lost 2 bases, the J end lost 0 bases, and 8 bases lay between the germline ends. In nucleotides, the CDR3 is TGTGCCAGCAGTTTAATCGGGAGCTCCTACAATGAGCAGTTCTTC. This encodes CASSLIGSSYNEQFF.

The V call is TRBV6-1, the J call TRBJ1-5; D gene unclear. Germline CDR1 reads MNHNS; CDR2 reads SASEGT. This CDR3 has 12 amino acids. V was trimmed by 5 bases and J by 7 bases, leaving 9 bases between them. This CDR3 is CASSHEGQPQHF. Here the CDR3 DNA reads TGTGCCAGCAGTCACGAAGGACAGCCCCAGCATTTT.

The chain is built from TRBV7-8 and TRBJ2-7; D is unclear. The germline V gene has CDR1 SGHVS and CDR2 FQNEAQ. Trimming stripped 1 base from V and 6 bases from J, with 7 bases between. This CDR3 region has 12 residues. The CDR3 bases are TGTGCCAGCAGCTTAGGTGGGGTCGAGCAGTACTTC. Amino acids: CASSLGGVEQYF.

CDR3 protein: CASSFTRDLNEQYF. The CDR3 DNA reads as TGTGCCAGCAGCTTTACCAGGGATCTTAACGAGCAGTACTTC. The chain has TRBV13 and TRBJ2-5; D possibly corresponds to TRBD1 (5 bases). The J call may be in error: the DNA end matches TRBJ2-7 better. Germline assignment: CDR1 PRHDT and CDR2 FYEKMQ (reference sequence). The CDR3 loop spans 14 amino acids.

This clone has only one observation. The J gene is TRBJ1-5, the V gene TRBV4-1; D not certain. Germline V CDR1 and CDR2: MGHRA, YSYEKL. This CDR3 is built from 16 residues. With 1 base removed from V and 1 base from J, the gap between germline ends came to 11 bases. CDR3 in DNA: TGCGCCAGCAGCCAAGTCGAGGGCTCGAGCAATCAGCCCCAGCATTTT. Translating it yields CASSQVEGSSNQPQHF.

The V call is TRBV5-6, the J call TRBJ1-1; tentative D call: TRBD1 (5 bases). The CDR3 is 16 residues long. V was shortened by 0 bases and J by 3 bases, with 15 bases between the two germline ends. Germline lookup yields CDR1 SGHDT and CDR2 YYEEEE. CDR3 in amino acids: CASSLVGGTGDTEAFF. CDR3 nucleotides: TGTGCCAGCAGCTTGGTGGGGGGGACTGGAGACACTGAAGCTTTCTTT. The complete variable domain, with remaining parts taken from reference TRBV5-6 and TRBJ1-1, reads DAGVTQSPTHLIKTRGQQVTLRCSPKSGHDTVSWYQQALGQGPQFIFQYYEEEERQRGNFPDRFSGHQFPNYSSELNVNALLLGDSALYLCASSLVGGTGDTEAFFGQGTRLTVV.

The count of this clone is one. This chain links TRBV9 with TRBJ2-3; TRBD2 aligns across 8 bases. The junction had 9 bases not matched to a gene; V was cut back by 0 bases and J by 3 bases. The CDR3 consists of 17 residues. The germline V gene encodes CDR1 SGDLS and CDR2 YYNGEE. The CDR3 region has the DNA TGTGCCAGCAGCGTAGGCGATAGCGGGATCCGAACAGATACGCAGTATTTT. It encodes CASSVGDSGIRTDTQYF.

This chain joins TRBV4-1 and TRBJ2-6; 9 nucleotides align to TRBD1. The CDR3 is made up of 17 amino acids. Germline V CDR1 and CDR2: MGHRA, YSYEKL. The V segment lost 4 bases and the J segment 1 base; nucleotides outside the gene matches: 5. CDR3 sequence: CASSPRDRVSGANVLTF. Written as DNA, the CDR3 is TGCGCCAGCAGCCCTCGGGACAGGGTTTCTGGGGCCAACGTCCTGACTTTC.

This chain connects TRBV27 to TRBJ1-5; D perhaps matches TRBD1 (5 bases). V was clipped by 0 bases and J by 7 bases, with 13 bases between them. This CDR3 contains 15 residues. The V gene's germline CDR1 is MNHEY and CDR2 SMNVEV (reference sequence). The CDR3 DNA reads TGTGCCAGCAGTTTATCAGGGGTTTGGAAACAGCCCCAGCATTTT. Its translation: CASSLSGVWKQPQHF.

The chain carries TRBV5-1 and TRBJ1-1; 9 positions match TRBD1. CDR1 is SGHRS, CDR2 YFSETQ, per germline. The length of the CDR3 is 15 residues. V was clipped by 4 bases and J by 7 bases; unmatched bases: 11. The CDR3 reads CASSPADRGGSEAFF. CDR3 nucleotides: TGCGCCAGCAGCCCGGCGGACAGGGGAGGGAGTGAAGCTTTCTTT.

The DNA of the CDR3 is TGCGCCAGCAGCGTGGGGCCTATTCGGGAGACCCAGTACTTC. Translated: CASSVGPIRETQYF. This chain connects TRBV5-1 to TRBJ2-5, with TRBD1 as a possible D gene (5 bases). Germline-derived CDR1 and CDR2 are SGHRS and YFSETQ. Trimming cost V 4 bases and J 5 bases, with 15 bases left between them. This CDR3 is built from 14 residues.

V usage is TRBV28 and J usage is TRBJ2-5; TRBD1 matches 9 bases. This CDR3 has 15 amino acids. The germline gives CDR1 MDHEN, CDR2 SYDVKM. Losses at the gene ends were 6 bases for V and 5 bases for J; bases not matched to a gene: 10. The CDR3 nucleotides are TGTGCCAGCAGCCATACAGGGGGCGTGGGGGAGACCCAGTACTTC. This sequence encodes CASSHTGGVGETQYF.

The CDR3 DNA sequence: TGTGCCAGCAGCCTACAGGGAAGGTCCTACGAGCAGTACTTC. It codes for CASSLQGRSYEQYF. This chain links TRBV9 with TRBJ2-7, with D possibly matching TRBD1 (6 bases). Germline V CDR1 and CDR2: SGDLS, YYNGEE. The CDR3 is made up of 14 amino acids. Deletions cut 4 bases from V and 1 base from J, with 12 bases between.

The chain joins TRBV4-3 to TRBJ2-3; 8 bases align to TRBD1. Germline loops: CDR1 LGHNA, CDR2 YSLEER. This CDR3 contains 17 residues. V gave up 0 bases and J gave up 1 base; unmatched junction bases: 6. The CDR3 region is CASSQDSGGEGTDTQYF. In nucleotides, the CDR3 is TGCGCCAGCAGCCAAGATTCAGGGGGCGAGGGCACAGATACGCAGTATTTT.

This chain uses TRBV5-1 with TRBJ1-3, with D uncertain. V shed 0 bases and J shed 0 bases, with 7 bases lying between them. Germline CDR1 SGHRS, CDR2 YFSETQ. This CDR3 has 15 amino acids. In DNA, the CDR3 is TGCGCCAGCAGCTTGGCCGGTTCCTCTGGAAACACCATATATTTT. Protein product: CASSLAGSSGNTIYF.

The chain uses TRBV13 and TRBJ2-1, with D perhaps TRBD1 or TRBD2 (5 bases each). Germline V gene sequence: CDR1 PRHDT, CDR2 FYEKMQ (reference sequence). The CDR3 has 18 residues. Trimming shortened V by 5 bases and J by 1 base, and 21 bases separated the two germline ends. The CDR3 sequence is CASSPPAGASPSYNEQFF. The CDR3 nucleotides read TGTGCCAGCAGCCCCCCCGCCGGGGCTAGCCCTTCCTACAATGAGCAGTTCTTC.

The chain has TRBV7-2 and TRBJ2-2; 11 positions agree with TRBD2. The CDR3 is 19 amino acids. The V and J ends lost 3 bases and 4 bases, in that order; junction bases with no gene match: 13. Germline CDR1 is SGHTA and CDR2 is FQGNSA. The CDR3 is CASSFLGRASGRSTGELFF. CDR3 DNA sequence: TGTGCCAGCAGCTTCCTGGGGCGGGCTAGCGGGAGGAGCACCGGGGAGCTGTTTTTT.

The chain has TRBV9 and TRBJ2-1, with D perhaps TRBD2 (5 bases). Between the trimmed V and J ends, which lost 2 bases and 8 bases, there was a span of 17 bases. CDR3 length equals 15 residues. CDR1 is SGDLS and CDR2 is YYNGEE in the germline V gene. Here the CDR3 DNA reads TGTGCCAGCAGCGTGGCTGAGGGAGTTAATTATGAGCAGTTCTTC. Amino acids: CASSVAEGVNYEQFF. The full variable domain, completed using reference TRBV9 and TRBJ2-1, is DSGVTQTPKHLITATGQRVTLRCSPRSGDLSVYWYQQSLDQGLQFLIQYYNGEERAKGNILERFSAQQFPDLHSELNLSSLELGDSALYFCASSVAEGVNYEQFFGPGTRLTVL.

The J gene is TRBJ1-1, the V gene TRBV5-1; 8 nucleotides line up with TRBD1. This CDR3 has 17 residues. Germline-derived CDR1 and CDR2 are SGHRS and YFSETQ. J was trimmed by 4 bases and V by 0 bases; bases with no gene match: 11. CDR3 protein: CASSLDPGGATRTEAFF. The CDR3 DNA is TGCGCCAGCAGCTTGGATCCAGGGGGCGCGACGCGCACTGAAGCTTTCTTT.

The DNA for the CDR3 is TGTGCCAGCAGCTTGGCCTCTCTAGGACACACCGGGGAGCTGTTTTTT. This encodes CASSLASLGHTGELFF. The chain uses TRBV5-6 and TRBJ2-2; D gene ambiguous. This CDR3 is built from 16 residues. Germline-derived CDR1 and CDR2 are SGHDT and YYEEEE. Trimming took off 0 bases at V and 3 bases at J, with 12 bases between the two ends.

This chain connects TRBV7-9 to TRBJ2-2, with D tentatively TRBD1 or TRBD2 (5 bases each). Germline V gives CDR1 SEHNR, CDR2 FQNEAQ (reference sequence). The CDR3 is 15 amino acids. V lost 5 bases, J lost 6 bases, and 16 bases lay in between. The CDR3 DNA reads TGTGCCAGCAGCCCGCCCGGGACCTTCGCCGGGGAGCTGTTTTTT. Translating gives CASSPPGTFAGELFF.

The chain couples TRBV6-5 to TRBJ1-1; D not resolved. The V end lost 7 bases, the J end lost 2 bases, and 11 bases lay between the germline ends. Looked up from germline, CDR1 is MNHEY and CDR2 is SVGAGI. The CDR3 has 13 amino acids. The CDR3 protein is CASTPGPNTEAFF. The CDR3 bases are TGTGCCAGCACGCCGGGCCCTAACACTGAAGCTTTCTTT.